This T cell receptor (beta chain) was sequenced for a study of blood T cell repertoires in COVID-19. At the level of the study: The study drew acute and convalescent COVID-19 samples from the United States, Italy and Spain. PBMCs, B-cell-depleted T cells, or T cells were the source of the cDNA or gDNA that made up the material.

CDR3 length: 15 amino acids. The germline V gene encodes CDR1 SGDLS and CDR2 YYNGEE. The J segment lost 4 bases and the V segment lost 3 bases, leaving 9 bases of the junction unmatched. Original methodology: Estimation of nucleated cell counts was performed using reference gene primer amplification. Data came from immunoSEQ multiplex PCR; TCRdb stores just in-frame clones and leaves some out. V and J calls plus clone size are reproduced from that table; the DNA served to infer D and trimming. This table holds 70,000 to 95,000 clones, 88% found once. Input material: peripheral blood. The chain carries TRBV9 and TRBJ2-7; 8 bases fit TRBD1. This sequence originates from a woman between 70 and 85 years old with acute or convalescent COVID-19. The CDR3 DNA reads as TGTGCCAGCAGCGGCTCACCAGGGGGCGCGTACGAGCAGTACTTC. It translates to CASSGSPGGAYEQYF.